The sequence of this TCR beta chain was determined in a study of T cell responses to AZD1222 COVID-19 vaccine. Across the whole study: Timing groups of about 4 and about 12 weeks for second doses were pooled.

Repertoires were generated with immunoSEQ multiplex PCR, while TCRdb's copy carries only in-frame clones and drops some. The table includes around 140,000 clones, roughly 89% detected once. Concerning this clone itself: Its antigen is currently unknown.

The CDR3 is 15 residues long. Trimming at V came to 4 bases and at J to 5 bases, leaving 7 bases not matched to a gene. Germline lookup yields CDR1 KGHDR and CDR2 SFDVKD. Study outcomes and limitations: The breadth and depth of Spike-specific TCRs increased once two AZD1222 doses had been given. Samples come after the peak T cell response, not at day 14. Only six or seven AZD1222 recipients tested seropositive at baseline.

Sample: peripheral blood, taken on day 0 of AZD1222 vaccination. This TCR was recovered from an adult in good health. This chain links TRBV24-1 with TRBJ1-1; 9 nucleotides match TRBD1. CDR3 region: CATSDTGTGKTEAFF. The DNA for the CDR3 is TGTGCCACCAGTGACACCGGGACAGGGAAGACTGAAGCTTTCTTT.